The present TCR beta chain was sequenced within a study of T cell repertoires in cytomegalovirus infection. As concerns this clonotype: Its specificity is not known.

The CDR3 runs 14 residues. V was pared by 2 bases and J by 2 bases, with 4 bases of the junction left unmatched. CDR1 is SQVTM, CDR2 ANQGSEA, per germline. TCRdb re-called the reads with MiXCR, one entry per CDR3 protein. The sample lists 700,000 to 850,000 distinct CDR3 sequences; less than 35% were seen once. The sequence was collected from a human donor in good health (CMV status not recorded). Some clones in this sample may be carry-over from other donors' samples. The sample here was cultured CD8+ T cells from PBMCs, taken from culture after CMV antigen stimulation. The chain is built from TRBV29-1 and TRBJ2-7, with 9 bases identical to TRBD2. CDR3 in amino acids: CSVEFLAGTYEQYF. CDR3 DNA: TGCAGCGTTGAATTCCTAGCGGGGACCTACGAGCAGTACTTC.